This T cell receptor beta chain originates from a study of breast tumors, draining lymph nodes, adjacent tissues. Study-wide points: Tumor repertoires ranked between lymph nodes and nontumor tissue in diversity, with V and J gene preferences. Tumor T cell lymph node origin was a supported hypothesis, not proven.

V dropped 2 bases and J dropped 5; count of bases not matched to a gene: 6. CDR3 length equals 15 residues. Germline CDR1 reads SGHDT; CDR2 reads YYEEEE. The lymph nodes were axillary draining lymph nodes from breast cancer patients. TCRdb called the multiplex PCR reads again in MiXCR, with one record for every CDR3 protein. The sample lists under 250,000 distinct CDR3 sequences, around 32% seen once, with 1.4% in the top ten. This clonotype showed up many times. Its antigen is unidentified. Source material: axillary lymph node tissue. The V call is TRBV5-6, the J call TRBJ2-1, with 8 bases fitting TRBD2. This receptor was identified in a female donor with breast cancer. Some clones in this sample may be carry-over from other donors' samples. The CDR3 region is CASSFGSGTDNEQFF. DNA of the CDR3: TGTGCCAGCAGCTTTGGTAGCGGGACCGACAATGAGCAGTTCTTC.